Sequencing of this TCR beta chain was carried out in a study of T cell responses to AZD1222 COVID-19 vaccine. Study information: Whether given at about 4 or about 12 weeks, second doses were pooled.

This table comes from immunoSEQ multiplex PCR, and its TCRdb copy is limited to in-frame clones, with some not included. The sample carries around 100,000 clones, about nine tenths recorded once. The CDR3 is 15 residues long. CDR1 and CDR2 (germline): MDHEN, SYDVKM. Trimming pared 4 bases from V and 4 bases from J, leaving 16 bases between. This chain links TRBV28 with TRBJ1-2, with D tentatively TRBD1 (5 bases). Sequenced here: peripheral blood, sampled on day 0 of AZD1222 vaccination. This receptor was taken from an adult in good health. For the CDR3, the DNA is TGTGCCAGCAGTTCCCAGGGAGAAAGGGGCTATGGCTACACCTTC. Translating gives CASSSQGERGYGYTF.